This TCR beta chain stems from a study of Ad26.COV2.S vaccination and SARS-CoV-2 variants. Treatment described: around 19 received Ad26.COV2.S at low or high dose, single or two shots; 5 received placebo; per-sample allocation not given. On day 63 after the first injection, vaccine and placebo recipients gave samples. It was an adult aged 18-55 years in Boston who was the donor. Note on this clone: Its matching antigen is unknown.

CDR3 length equals 16 residues. Germline assignment: CDR1 MNHNS and CDR2 SASEGT. V lost 0 bases to trimming and J lost 6 bases, with 15 bases between them. Study-wide results and limits: Participants in the vaccine arm had higher spike-specific TCR breadth; placebo recipients had lower. Substantial breadth was reportedly displayed by spike-specific CD8+ and CD4+ T cell responses after vaccination.

Using immunoSEQ multiplex PCR, the repertoire was profiled, and TCRdb retains in-frame clones only, with some absent. The sample carries fewer than 400,000 clones, 75% to 90% recorded once. This specimen was peripheral blood, taken in a trial of Ad26.COV2.S vaccine versus placebo. This receptor was taken from a person aged 18 to 65 who received the Ad26.COV2.S COVID-19 vaccine or a placebo. The J gene is TRBJ1-5, the V gene TRBV6-1; D unclear. The CDR3 loop reads CASSEAPPISGQPQHF. CDR3 nucleotides: TGTGCCAGCAGTGAAGCGCCCCCGATAAGCGGTCAGCCCCAGCATTTT.